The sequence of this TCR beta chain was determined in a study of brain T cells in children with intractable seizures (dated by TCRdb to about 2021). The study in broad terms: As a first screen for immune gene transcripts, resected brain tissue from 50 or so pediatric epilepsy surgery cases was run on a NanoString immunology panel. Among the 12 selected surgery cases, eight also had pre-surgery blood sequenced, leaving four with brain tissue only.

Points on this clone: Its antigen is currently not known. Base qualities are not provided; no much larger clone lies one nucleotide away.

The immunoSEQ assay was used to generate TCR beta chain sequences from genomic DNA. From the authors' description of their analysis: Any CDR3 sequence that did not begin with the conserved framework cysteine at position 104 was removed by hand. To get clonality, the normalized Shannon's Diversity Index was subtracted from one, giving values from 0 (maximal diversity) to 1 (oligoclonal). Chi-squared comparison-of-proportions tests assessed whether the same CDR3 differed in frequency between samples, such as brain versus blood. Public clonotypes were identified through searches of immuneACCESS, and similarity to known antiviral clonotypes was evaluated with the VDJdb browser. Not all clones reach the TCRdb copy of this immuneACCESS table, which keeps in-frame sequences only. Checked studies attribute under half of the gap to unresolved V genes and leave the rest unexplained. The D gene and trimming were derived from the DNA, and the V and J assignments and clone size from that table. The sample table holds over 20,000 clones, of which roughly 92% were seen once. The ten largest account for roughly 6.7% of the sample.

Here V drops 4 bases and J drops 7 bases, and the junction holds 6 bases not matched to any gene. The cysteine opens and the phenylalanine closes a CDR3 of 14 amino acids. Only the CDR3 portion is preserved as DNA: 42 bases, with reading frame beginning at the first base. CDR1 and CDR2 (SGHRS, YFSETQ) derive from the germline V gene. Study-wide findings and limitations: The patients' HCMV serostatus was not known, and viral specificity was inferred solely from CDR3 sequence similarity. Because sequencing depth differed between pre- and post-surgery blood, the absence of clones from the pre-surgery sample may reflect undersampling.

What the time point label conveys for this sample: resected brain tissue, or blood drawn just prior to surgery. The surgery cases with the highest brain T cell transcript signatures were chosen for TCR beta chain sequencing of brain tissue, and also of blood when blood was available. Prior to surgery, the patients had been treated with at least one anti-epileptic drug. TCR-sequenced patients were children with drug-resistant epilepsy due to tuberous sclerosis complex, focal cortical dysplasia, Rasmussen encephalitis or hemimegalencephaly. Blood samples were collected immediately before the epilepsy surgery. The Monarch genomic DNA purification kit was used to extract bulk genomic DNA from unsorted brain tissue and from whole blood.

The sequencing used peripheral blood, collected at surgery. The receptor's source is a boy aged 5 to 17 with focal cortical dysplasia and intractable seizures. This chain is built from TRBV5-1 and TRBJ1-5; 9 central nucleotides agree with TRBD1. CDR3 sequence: CASSPGQGWQPQHF. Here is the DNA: TGCGCCAGCAGCCCCGGACAGGGGTGGCAGCCCCAGCATTTT. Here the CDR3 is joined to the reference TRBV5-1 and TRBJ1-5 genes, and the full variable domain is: KAGVTQTPRYLIKTRGQQVTLSCSPISGHRSVSWYQQTPGQGLQFLFEYFSETQRNKGNFPGRFSGRQFSNSRSEMNVSTLELGDSALYLCASSPGQGWQPQHFGDGTRLSIL.